This TCR beta chain is drawn from a study of cytomegalovirus exposure and HLA in healthy donors. In the study overall: Prior work identified 120 million or so unique TCR beta sequences in around 170 million T cells. Study-wide results and caveats: A cluster of highly shared sequence variants was likely a sequencing artifact.

As to this clone: Its antigen is currently unknown.

CDR3 length: 16 amino acids. Germline assignment: CDR1 WNHNN and CDR2 SYGVQD (reference sequence). J lost 0 bases, V lost 8 bases, and 7 bases had no gene match. Primers included in the PCR were 60 Vbeta and 13 Jbeta primers. Generated by immunoSEQ multiplex PCR, the TCRdb table keeps only in-frame clones and is missing some. The table lists over 200,000 clones, approximately 82% of them singletons. The sequence came from a woman aged 40-49 years in good health and CMV-seronegative. The rearrangement joins TRBV10-1 to TRBJ1-2; 12 bases are a match to TRBD1. Sequencing used PBMCs. The CDR3 nucleotides read TGCGCCAGCTGCCGGGACAGGGGGCCCACTAACTATGGCTACACCTTC. Protein sequence: CASCRDRGPTNYGYTF.